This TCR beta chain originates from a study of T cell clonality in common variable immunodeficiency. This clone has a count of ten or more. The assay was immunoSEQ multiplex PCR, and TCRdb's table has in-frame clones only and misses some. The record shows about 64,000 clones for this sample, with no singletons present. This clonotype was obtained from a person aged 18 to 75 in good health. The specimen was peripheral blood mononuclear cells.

Partial CDR3 DNA: TGCGCCAGCAGCCAGGGGGGCACTGAA. Residues: CASSQGGTE. The whole CDR3 is CASSQGGTEAFF. The genes are TRBV5-1 and TRBJ1-1, with TRBD1 identical over 7 bases. The CDR3 goes on 3 residues after the read ends, and that part is filled in from the germline J gene. The CDR3 runs 12 residues. Trimming removed 4 bases from V and 4 bases from J; junction bases left unmatched: 1. Germline CDR1 and CDR2: SGHRS and YFSETQ.